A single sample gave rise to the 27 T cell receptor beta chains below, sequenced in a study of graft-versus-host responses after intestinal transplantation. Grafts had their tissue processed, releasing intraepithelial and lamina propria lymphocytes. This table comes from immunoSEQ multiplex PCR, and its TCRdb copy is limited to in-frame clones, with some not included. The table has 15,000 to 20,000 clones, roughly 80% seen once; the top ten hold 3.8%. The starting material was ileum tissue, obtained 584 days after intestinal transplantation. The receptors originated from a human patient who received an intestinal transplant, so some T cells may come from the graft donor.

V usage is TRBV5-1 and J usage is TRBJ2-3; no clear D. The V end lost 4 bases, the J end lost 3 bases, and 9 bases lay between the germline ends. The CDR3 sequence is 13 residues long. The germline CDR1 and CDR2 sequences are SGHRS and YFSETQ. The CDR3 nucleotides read TGCGCCAGCAGCGACGGCTCAACAGATACGCAGTATTTT. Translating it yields CASSDGSTDTQYF.

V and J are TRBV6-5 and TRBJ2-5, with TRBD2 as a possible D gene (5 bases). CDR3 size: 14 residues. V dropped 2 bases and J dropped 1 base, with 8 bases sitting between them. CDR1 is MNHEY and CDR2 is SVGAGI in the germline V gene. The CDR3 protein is CASSYAGLQETQYF. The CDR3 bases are TGTGCCAGCAGTTACGCGGGTCTCCAAGAGACCCAGTACTTC.

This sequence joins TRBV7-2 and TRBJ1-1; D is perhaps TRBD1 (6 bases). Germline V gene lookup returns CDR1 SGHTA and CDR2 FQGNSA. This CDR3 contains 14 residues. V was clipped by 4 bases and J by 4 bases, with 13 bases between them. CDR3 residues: CASSSEQGGTEAFF. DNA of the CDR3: TGTGCCAGCAGCTCGGAACAGGGCGGCACTGAAGCTTTCTTT.

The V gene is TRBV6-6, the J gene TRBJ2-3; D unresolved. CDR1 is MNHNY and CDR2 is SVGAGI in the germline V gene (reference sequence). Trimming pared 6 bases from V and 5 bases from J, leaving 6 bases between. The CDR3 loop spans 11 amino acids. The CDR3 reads CASRAQDTQYF. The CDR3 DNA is TGTGCCAGCAGGGCCCAAGATACGCAGTATTTT.

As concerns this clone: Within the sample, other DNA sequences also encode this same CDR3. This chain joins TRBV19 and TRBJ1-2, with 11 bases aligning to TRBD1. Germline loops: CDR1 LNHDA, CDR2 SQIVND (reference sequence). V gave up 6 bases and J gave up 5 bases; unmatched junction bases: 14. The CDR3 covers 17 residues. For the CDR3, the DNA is TGTGCCAGTAGCAAAGGACAGGGGGCGCAGCTCAATTATGGCTACACCTTC. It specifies CASSKGQGAQLNYGYTF.

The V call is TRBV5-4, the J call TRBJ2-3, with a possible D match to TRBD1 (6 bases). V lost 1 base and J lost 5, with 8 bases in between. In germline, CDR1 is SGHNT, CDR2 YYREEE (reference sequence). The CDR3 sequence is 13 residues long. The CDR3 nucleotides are TGTGCCAGCAGCTTGCAGGGGAGAGATACGCAGTATTTT. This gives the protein CASSLQGRDTQYF.

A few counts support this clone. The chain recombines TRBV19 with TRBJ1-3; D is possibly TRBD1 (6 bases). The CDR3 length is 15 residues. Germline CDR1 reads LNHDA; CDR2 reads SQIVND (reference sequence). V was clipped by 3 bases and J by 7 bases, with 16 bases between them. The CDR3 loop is CASSIDSGVVNTIYF. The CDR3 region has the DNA TGTGCCAGTAGTATCGATTCAGGGGTTGTTAACACCATATATTTT.

Written as DNA, the CDR3 is TGTGCCAGCAGTGACGATCTTAGCGGGGAAGACATTCAGTACTTC. This sequence encodes CASSDDLSGEDIQYF. V gene TRBV2 combines with J gene TRBJ2-4; 8 bases align to TRBD2. V was clipped by 3 bases and J by 8 bases; unmatched bases: 9. CDR1 and CDR2 from the germline V gene are SNHLY and FYNNEI. This CDR3 is 15 amino acids long.

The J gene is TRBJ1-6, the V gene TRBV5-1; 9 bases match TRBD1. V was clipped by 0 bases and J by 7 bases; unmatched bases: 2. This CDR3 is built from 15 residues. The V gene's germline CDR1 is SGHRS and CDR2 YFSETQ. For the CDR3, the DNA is TGCGCCAGCAGCTTGGGGACAGGGGTGAATTCACCCCTCCACTTT. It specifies CASSLGTGVNSPLHF.

In DNA form, the CDR3 reads TGTGTCACCACCCCCAGCGGGGAGGATACGCAGTATTTT. Its protein is CVTTPSGEDTQYF. This rearrangement joins TRBV2 to TRBJ2-3; TRBD2 agrees at 7 bases. This CDR3 comprises 13 residues. CDR1 SNHLY and CDR2 FYNNEI come from the germline V gene.

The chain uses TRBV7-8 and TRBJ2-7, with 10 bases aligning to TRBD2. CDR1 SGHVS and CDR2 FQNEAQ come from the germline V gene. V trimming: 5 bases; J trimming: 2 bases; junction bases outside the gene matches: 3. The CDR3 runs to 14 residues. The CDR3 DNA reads TGTGCCAGCAGCATTAGCGGGGGGACCTACGAGCAGTACTTC. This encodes CASSISGGTYEQYF.

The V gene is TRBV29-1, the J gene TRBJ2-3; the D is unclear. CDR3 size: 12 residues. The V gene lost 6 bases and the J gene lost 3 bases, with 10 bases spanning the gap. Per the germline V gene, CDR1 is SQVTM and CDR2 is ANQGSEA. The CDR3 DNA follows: TGCAGCGTGGCGGACCCGACAGATACGCAGTATTTT. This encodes CSVADPTDTQYF.

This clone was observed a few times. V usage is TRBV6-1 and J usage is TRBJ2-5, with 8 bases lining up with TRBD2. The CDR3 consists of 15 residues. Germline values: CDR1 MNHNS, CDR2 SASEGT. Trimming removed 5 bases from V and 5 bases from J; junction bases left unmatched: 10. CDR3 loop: CASSQGRSGGETQYF. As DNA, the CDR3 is TGTGCCAGCAGTCAGGGCCGCTCGGGAGGGGAGACCCAGTACTTC.

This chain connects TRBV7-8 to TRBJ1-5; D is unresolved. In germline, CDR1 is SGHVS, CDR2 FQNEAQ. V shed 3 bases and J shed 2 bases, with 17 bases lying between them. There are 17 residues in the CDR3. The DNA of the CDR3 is TGTGCCAGCAGCTTGTATACGGTTGACGGCGGCAATCAGCCCCAGCATTTT. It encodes CASSLYTVDGGNQPQHF.

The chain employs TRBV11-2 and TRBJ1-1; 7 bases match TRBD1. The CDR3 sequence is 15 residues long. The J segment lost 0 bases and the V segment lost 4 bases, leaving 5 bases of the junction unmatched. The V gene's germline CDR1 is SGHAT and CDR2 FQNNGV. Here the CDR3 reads CASSSGQLMNTEAFF. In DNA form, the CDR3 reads TGTGCCAGCAGCTCGGGACAGCTGATGAACACTGAAGCTTTCTTT.

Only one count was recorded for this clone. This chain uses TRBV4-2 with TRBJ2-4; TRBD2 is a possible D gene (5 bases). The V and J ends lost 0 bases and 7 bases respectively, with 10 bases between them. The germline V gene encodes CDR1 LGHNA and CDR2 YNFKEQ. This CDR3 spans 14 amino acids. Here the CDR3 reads CASSQDGSRNIQYF. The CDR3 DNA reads TGTGCCAGCAGCCAAGATGGGAGTAGGAACATTCAGTACTTC.

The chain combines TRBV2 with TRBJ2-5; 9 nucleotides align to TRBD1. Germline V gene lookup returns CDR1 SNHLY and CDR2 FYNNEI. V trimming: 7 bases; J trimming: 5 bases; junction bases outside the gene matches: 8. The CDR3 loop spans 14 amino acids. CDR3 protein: CASKGGQGWETQYF. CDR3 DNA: TGTGCCAGCAAAGGAGGACAGGGGTGGGAGACCCAGTACTTC.

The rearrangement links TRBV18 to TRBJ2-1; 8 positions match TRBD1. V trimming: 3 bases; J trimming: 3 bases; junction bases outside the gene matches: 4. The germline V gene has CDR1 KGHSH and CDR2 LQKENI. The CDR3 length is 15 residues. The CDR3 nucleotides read TGTGCCAGCTCACCCACAGGGGGGTACTACAATGAGCAGTTCTTC. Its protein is CASSPTGGYYNEQFF.

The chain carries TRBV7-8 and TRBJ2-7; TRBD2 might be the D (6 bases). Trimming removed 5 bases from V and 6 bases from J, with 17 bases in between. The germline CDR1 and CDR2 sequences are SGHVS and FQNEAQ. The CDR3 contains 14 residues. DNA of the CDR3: TGTGCCAGCAGCCCGAGGACTACCCGCGGCGAGCAGTACTTC. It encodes CASSPRTTRGEQYF.

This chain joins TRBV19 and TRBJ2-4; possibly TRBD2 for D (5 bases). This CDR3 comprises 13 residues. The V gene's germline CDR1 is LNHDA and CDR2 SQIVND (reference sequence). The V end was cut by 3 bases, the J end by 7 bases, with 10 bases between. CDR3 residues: CASSMLPGNIQYF. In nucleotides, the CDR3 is TGTGCCAGTAGTATGCTACCGGGGAACATTCAGTACTTC.

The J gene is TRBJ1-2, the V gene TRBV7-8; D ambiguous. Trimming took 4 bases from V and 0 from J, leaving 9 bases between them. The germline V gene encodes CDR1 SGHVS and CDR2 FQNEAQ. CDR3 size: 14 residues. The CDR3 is CASSSRPSNYGYTF. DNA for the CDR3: TGTGCCAGCAGCTCTCGTCCCTCTAACTATGGCTACACCTTC. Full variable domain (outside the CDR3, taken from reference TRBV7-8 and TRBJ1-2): GAGVSQSPRYKVAKRGQDVALRCDPISGHVSLFWYQQALGQGPEFLTYFQNEAQLDKSGLPSDRFFAERPEGSVSTLKIQRTQQEDSAVYLCASSSRPSNYGYTFGSGTRLTVV.

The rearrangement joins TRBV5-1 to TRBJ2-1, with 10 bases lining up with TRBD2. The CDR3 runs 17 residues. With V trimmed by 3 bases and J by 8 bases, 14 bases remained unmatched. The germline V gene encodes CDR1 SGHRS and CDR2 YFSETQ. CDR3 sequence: CASSSPSGGATSHEQFF. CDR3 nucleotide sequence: TGCGCCAGCAGCTCCCCAAGCGGGGGGGCGACCTCCCATGAGCAGTTCTTC.

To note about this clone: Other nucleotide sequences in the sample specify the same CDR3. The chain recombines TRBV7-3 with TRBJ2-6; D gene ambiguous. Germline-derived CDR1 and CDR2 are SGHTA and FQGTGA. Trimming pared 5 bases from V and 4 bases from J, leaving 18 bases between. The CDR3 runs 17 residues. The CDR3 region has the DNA TGTGCCAGCAGCCCAAATAGGCTCCGGGTAGGGGCCAACGTCCTGACTTTC. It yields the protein CASSPNRLRVGANVLTF.

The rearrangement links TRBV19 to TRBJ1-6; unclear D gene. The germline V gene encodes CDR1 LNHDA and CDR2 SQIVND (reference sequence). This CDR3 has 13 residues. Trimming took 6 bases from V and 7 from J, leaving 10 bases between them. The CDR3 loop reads CASRGIGNSPLHF. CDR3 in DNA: TGTGCCAGTAGGGGGATCGGGAATTCACCCCTCCACTTT.

The CDR3 is CASSPRQPNTIYF. CDR3 in DNA: TGTGCCAGCAGCCCTCGCCAGCCAAACACCATATATTTT. The V call is TRBV2, the J call TRBJ1-3; D gene unclear. The V end was cut by 6 bases, the J end by 6 bases, with 12 bases between. The CDR3 is made up of 13 amino acids. Per germline, CDR1 SNHLY and CDR2 FYNNEI.

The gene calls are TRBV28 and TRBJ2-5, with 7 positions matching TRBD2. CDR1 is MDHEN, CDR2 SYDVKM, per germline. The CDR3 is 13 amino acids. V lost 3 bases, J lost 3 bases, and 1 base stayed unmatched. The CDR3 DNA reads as TGTGCCAGCAGTTTGCTAGCGGAAGAGACCCAGTACTTC. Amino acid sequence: CASSLLAEETQYF.

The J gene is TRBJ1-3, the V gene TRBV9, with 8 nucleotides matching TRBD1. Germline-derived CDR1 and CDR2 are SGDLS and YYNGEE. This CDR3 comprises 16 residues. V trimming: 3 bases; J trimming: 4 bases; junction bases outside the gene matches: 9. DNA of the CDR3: TGTGCCAGCAGCGAAAGAGGACAGGGATCGGGAAACACCATATATTTT. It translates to CASSERGQGSGNTIYF.